This T cell receptor (beta chain) is drawn from a study of neurological immune-mediated disorders. The overall study: Among roughly 35 multiple sclerosis patients, roughly 31 were relapsing-remitting and 3 were secondary progressive.

The unsorted libraries were prepared from 2 million PBMCs (stored at -80 C). V lost 7 bases and J lost 4, with 13 bases in between. The CDR3 has 14 residues. General study findings and limits: The level of TCR clonal expansion was highest in patients with HTLV-1-associated myelopathy and lowest in multiple sclerosis, where it fell below the level seen in healthy controls.

This clonotype was seen many times. Its antigen is as yet unknown. 5'RACE with 10-nucleotide random UMIs generated the cDNA. TCRdb used MiXCR to reprocess the 5' RACE reads, holding one entry per CDR3 protein. The sample lists 50,000 to 70,000 distinct CDR3 sequences; less than 5.5% were seen once. Source material: PBMCs. This rearrangement joins TRBV12-3 or TRBV12-4 to TRBJ2-2; perhaps TRBD2 as D (5 bases). The receptor's source is a man aged 25-40 years with multiple sclerosis. The CDR3 loop reads CASNRREGTGELFF. The DNA of the CDR3 is TGTGCCAGCAACCGAAGAGAGGGCACCGGGGAGCTGTTTTTT.